This TCR beta chain was obtained from a study of cytomegalovirus exposure and HLA in healthy donors. Study-level points and caveats: Researchers reported from a later analysis that most CMV-associated TCR beta chains appeared HLA-restricted.

At collection, donors were nominally healthy, but unrecorded immune exposures were probable. With 4 bases clipped from V and 1 base from J, the junction kept 6 bases outside the gene matches. This CDR3 has 17 residues. CDR1 is MNHEY, CDR2 SMNVEV, per germline (reference sequence). PCR was performed using 60 Vbeta and 13 Jbeta primers. Sequencing used immunoSEQ multiplex PCR; TCRdb keeps in-frame clones, though not all of them. The data show about 140,000 clones, 66% seen once. In regard to this clone: What it binds is unknown.

This receptor was identified in a woman aged 60-75 years in good health and CMV-seronegative. The chain recombines TRBV27 with TRBJ2-2; the match to TRBD2 covers 10 bases. Sequenced material: PBMCs. The CDR3 sequence: CASSSNLAGVNTGELFF. The CDR3 region has the DNA TGTGCCAGCAGTTCCAACCTAGCGGGGGTGAACACCGGGGAGCTGTTTTTT.